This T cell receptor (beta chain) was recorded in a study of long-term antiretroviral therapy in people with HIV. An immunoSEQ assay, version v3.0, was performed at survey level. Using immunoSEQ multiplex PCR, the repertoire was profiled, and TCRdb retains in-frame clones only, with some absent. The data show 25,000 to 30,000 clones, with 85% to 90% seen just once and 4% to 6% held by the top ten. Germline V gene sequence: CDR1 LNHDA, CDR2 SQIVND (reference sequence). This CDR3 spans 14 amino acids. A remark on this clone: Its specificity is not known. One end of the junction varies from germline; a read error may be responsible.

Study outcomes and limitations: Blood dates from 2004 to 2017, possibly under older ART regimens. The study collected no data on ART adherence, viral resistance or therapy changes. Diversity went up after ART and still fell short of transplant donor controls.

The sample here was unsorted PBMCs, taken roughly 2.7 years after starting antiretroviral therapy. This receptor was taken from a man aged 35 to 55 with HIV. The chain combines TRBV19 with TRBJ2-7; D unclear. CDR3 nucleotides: TGTGCCAGTAGCCCAACCGCAATCTCCGACGAGCAGTACTTC. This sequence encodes CASSPTAISDEQYF. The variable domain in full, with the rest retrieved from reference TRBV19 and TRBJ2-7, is DGGITQSPKYLFRKEGQNVTLSCEQNLNHDAMYWYRQDPGQGLRLIYYSQIVNDFQKGDIAEGYSVSREKKESFPLTVTSAQKNPTAFYLCASSPTAISDEQYFGPGTRLTVT.